This TCR beta chain was obtained from a study of cytomegalovirus exposure and HLA in healthy donors. General study findings and limits: Apart from CMV serostatus, no immune exposure information was available. An analysis done earlier found most TCR beta V segments productive about 90% or about 30% of the time.

In the case of this clone: The target antigen is unknown.

PCR was performed using 60 Vbeta and 13 Jbeta primers. The method was immunoSEQ multiplex PCR; TCRdb's version includes in-frame clones alone and lacks a portion of them. The sample holds around 91,000 clones, 64% seen once. The trim removed 6 bases at V and 5 bases at J, leaving 11 bases unmatched. Per the germline V gene, CDR1 is MGHDK and CDR2 is SYGVNS. The CDR3 is 15 amino acids. Sequencing was performed on PBMCs. The source of this sequence is a man in his fifties or sixties in good health and CMV-seronegative. This chain uses TRBV25-1 with TRBJ2-7; 9 bases align to TRBD2. The chain's CDR3 is CASRETGTSFNEQYF. The CDR3 DNA sequence: TGTGCCAGCAGGGAAACCGGGACTAGCTTTAACGAGCAGTACTTC.